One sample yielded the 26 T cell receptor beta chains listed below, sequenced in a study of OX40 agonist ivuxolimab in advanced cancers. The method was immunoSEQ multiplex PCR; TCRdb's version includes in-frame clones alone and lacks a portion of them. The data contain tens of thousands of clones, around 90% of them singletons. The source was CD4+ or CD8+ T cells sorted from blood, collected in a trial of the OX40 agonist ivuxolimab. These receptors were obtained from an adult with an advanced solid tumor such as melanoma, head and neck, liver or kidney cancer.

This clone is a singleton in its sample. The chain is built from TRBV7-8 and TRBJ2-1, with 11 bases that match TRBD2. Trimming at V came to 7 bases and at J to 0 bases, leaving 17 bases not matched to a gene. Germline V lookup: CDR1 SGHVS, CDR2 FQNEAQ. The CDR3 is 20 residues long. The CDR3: CASTISGLADTASSYNEQFF. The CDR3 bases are TGTGCCAGCACCATTTCGGGACTAGCGGACACCGCCTCCTCCTACAATGAGCAGTTCTTC.

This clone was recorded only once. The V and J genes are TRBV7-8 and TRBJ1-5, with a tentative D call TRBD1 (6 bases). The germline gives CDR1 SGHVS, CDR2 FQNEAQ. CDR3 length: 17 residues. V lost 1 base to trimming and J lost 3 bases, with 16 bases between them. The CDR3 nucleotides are TGTGCCAGCAGCTTAGGAGGGCAGGGGAGAGTCAATCAGCCCCAGCATTTT. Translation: CASSLGGQGRVNQPQHF. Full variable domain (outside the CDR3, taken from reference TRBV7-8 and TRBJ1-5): GAGVSQSPRYKVAKRGQDVALRCDPISGHVSLFWYQQALGQGPEFLTYFQNEAQLDKSGLPSDRFFAERPEGSVSTLKIQRTQQEDSAVYLCASSLGGQGRVNQPQHFGDGTRLSIL.

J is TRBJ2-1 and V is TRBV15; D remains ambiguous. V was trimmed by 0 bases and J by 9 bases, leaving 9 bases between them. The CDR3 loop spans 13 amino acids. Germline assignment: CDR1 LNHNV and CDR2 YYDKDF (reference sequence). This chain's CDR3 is CATSRDKVGEQFF. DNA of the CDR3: TGTGCCACCAGCAGAGATAAGGTGGGTGAGCAGTTCTTC.

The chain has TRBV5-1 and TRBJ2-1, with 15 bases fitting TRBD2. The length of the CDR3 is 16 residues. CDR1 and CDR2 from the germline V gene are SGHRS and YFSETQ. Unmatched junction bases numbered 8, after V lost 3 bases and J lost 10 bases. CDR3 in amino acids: CASSSRGLAGGQEQFF. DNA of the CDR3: TGCGCCAGCAGCTCCAGGGGACTAGCGGGAGGCCAGGAGCAGTTCTTC.

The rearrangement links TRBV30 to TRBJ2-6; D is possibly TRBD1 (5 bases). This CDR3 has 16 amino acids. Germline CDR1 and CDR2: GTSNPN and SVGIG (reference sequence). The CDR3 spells CANGQSKSSGANVLTF. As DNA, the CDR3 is TGTGCAAATGGACAATCGAAGAGCTCTGGGGCCAACGTCCTGACTTTC.

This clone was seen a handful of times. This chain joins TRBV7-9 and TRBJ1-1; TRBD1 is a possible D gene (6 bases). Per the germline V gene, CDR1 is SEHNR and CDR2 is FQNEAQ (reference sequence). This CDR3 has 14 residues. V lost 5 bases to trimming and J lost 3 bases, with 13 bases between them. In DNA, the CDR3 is TGTGCCAGCAGCCGACTTGGGGGGCACACTGAAGCTTTCTTT. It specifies CASSRLGGHTEAFF.

CDR3 residues: CASSRTGGTDTQYF. CDR3 DNA: TGTGCCAGCAGCCGGACAGGGGGCACAGATACGCAGTATTTT. J is TRBJ2-3 and V is TRBV5-5; 9 bases are a match to TRBD1. The CDR3 consists of 14 residues. Germline V gene data show CDR1 as SGHKS and CDR2 as YYEKEE (reference sequence). V lost 4 bases to trimming and J lost 1 base; unmatched junction nucleotides: 1.

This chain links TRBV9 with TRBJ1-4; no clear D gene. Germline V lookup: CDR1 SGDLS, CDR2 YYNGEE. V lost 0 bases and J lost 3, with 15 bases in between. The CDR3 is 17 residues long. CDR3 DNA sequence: TGTGCCAGCAGCGTAGGCCCCTCGAGGGCAGCTAATGAAAAACTGTTTTTT. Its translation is CASSVGPSRAANEKLFF.

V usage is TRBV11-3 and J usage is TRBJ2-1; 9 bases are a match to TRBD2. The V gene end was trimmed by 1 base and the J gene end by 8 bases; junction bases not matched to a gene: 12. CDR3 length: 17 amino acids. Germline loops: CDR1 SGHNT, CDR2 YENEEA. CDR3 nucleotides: TGTGCCAGCAGCTTAGGAAGTTCTAGCGGGGCGGAGGATGAGCAGTTCTTC. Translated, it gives CASSLGSSSGAEDEQFF.

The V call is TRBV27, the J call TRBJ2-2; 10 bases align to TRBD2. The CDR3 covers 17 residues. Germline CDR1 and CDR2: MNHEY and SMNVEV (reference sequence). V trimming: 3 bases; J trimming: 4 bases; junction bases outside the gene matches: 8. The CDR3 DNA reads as TGTGCCAGCAGTTTCGGGACTAGCGCCGTGGGCACCGGGGAGCTGTTTTTT. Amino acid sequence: CASSFGTSAVGTGELFF.

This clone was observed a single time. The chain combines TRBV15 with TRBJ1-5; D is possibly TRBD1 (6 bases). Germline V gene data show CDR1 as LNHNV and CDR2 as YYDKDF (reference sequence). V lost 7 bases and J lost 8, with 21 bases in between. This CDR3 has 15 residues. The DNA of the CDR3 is TGTGCCACCACCCAAAACTTGGGGGGCCGGGAGCCCCAGCATTTT. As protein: CATTQNLGGREPQHF.

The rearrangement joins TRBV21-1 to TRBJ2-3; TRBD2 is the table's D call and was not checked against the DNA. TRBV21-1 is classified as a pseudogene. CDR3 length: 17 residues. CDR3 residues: CASTPTSGRPRTDTQYF. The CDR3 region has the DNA TGTGCCAGCACCCCGACTAGCGGGAGGCCGAGGACAGATACGCAGTATTTT.

CDR3 sequence reads: CASSFLSYLSGRAVDTQYF. In DNA, the CDR3 is TGTGCCAGCAGCTTCCTTAGCTACCTTAGCGGGAGGGCGGTGGATACGCAGTATTTT. This chain joins TRBV7-8 and TRBJ2-3, with 11 bases lining up with TRBD2. The V segment lost 3 bases and the J segment 6 bases; nucleotides outside the gene matches: 17. CDR1 is SGHVS, CDR2 FQNEAQ, per germline. The length of the CDR3 is 19 residues. The full variable domain, with the rest looked up from reference TRBV7-8 and TRBJ2-3, is GAGVSQSPRYKVAKRGQDVALRCDPISGHVSLFWYQQALGQGPEFLTYFQNEAQLDKSGLPSDRFFAERPEGSVSTLKIQRTQQEDSAVYLCASSFLSYLSGRAVDTQYFGPGTRLTVL.

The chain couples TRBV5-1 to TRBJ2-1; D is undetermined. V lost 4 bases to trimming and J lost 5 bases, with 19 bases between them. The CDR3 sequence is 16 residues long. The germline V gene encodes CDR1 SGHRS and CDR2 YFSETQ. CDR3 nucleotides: TGCGCCAGCAGCCCACCTCCTACCTCTCCTAACAATGAGCAGTTCTTC. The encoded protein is CASSPPPTSPNNEQFF.

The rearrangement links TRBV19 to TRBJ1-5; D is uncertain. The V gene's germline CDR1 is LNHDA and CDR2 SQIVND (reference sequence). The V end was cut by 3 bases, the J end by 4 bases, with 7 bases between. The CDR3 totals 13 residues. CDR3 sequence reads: CASSMAENQPQHF. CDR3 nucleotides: TGTGCCAGTAGTATGGCGGAAAATCAGCCCCAGCATTTT.

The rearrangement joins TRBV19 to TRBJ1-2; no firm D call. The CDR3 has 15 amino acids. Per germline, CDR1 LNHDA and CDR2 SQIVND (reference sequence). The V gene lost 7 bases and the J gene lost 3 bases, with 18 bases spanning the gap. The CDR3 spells CASTTPAANYYGYTF. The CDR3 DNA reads TGTGCCAGTACCACCCCGGCCGCGAATTACTATGGCTACACCTTC.

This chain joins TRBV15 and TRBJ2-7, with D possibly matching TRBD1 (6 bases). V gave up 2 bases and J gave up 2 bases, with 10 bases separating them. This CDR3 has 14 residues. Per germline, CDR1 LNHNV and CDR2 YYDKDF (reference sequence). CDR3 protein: CATSRQGKPYEQYF. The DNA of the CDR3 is TGTGCCACCAGCAGACAGGGGAAACCCTACGAGCAGTACTTC.

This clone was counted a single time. This CDR3 reads CASRYRDATQETQYF. The DNA of the CDR3 is TGTGCCAGCAGATACCGGGACGCTACACAAGAGACCCAGTACTTC. The V gene is TRBV6-6, the J gene TRBJ2-5; D may be TRBD1 or TRBD2 (5 bases each). Germline values: CDR1 MNHNY, CDR2 SVGAGI (reference sequence). V dropped 6 bases and J dropped 2 bases, with 16 bases sitting between them. The CDR3 covers 15 residues.

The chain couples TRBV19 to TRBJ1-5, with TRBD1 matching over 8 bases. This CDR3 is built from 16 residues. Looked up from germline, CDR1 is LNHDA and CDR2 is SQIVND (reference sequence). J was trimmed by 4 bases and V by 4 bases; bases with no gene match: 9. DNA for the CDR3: TGTGCCAGTAGTACTATAGACAGGGGAAGGAATCAGCCCCAGCATTTT. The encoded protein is CASSTIDRGRNQPQHF. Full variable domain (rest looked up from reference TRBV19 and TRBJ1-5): DGGITQSPKYLFRKEGQNVTLSCEQNLNHDAMYWYRQDPGQGLRLIYYSQIVNDFQKGDIAEGYSVSREKKESFPLTVTSAQKNPTAFYLCASSTIDRGRNQPQHFGDGTRLSIL.

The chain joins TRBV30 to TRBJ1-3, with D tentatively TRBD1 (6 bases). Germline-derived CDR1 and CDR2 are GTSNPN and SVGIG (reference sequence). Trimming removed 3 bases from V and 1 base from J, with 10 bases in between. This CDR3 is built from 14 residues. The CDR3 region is CAWRVTGSGNTIYF. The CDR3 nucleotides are TGTGCCTGGAGGGTTACAGGGTCTGGAAACACCATATATTTT. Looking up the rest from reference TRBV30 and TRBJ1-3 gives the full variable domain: SQTIHQWPATLVQPVGSPLSLECTVEGTSNPNLYWYRQAAGRGLQLLFYSVGIGQISSEVPQNLSASRPQDRQFILSSKKLLLSDSGFYLCAWRVTGSGNTIYFGEGSWLTVV.

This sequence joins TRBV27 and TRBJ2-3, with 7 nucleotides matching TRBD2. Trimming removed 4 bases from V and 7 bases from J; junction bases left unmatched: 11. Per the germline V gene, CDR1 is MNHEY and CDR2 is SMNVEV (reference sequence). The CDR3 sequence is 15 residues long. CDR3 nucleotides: TGTGCCAGCAGTTCCGGGCGGGAGATGGGAAATACGCAGTATTTT. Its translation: CASSSGREMGNTQYF.

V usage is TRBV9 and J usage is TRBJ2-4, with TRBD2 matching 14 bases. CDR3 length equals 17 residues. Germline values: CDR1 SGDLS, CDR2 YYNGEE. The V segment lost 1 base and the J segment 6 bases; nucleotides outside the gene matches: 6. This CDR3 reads CASSVYSGTSGRNIQYF. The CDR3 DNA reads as TGTGCCAGCAGCGTATACTCCGGGACTAGCGGGAGAAACATTCAGTACTTC.

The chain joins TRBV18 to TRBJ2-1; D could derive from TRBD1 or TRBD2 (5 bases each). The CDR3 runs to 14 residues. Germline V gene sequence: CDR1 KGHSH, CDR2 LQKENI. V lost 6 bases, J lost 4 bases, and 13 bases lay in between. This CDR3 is CASSPGTIYNEQFF. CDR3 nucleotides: TGTGCCAGCTCCCCAGGGACCATTTACAATGAGCAGTTCTTC.

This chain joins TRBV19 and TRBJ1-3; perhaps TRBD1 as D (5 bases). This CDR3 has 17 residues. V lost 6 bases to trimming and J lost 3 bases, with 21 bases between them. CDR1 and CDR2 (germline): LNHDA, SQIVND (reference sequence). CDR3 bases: TGTGCCAGTAGCCTCCAACCCCAGGGAATGAGTGGAAACACCATATATTTT. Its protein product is CASSLQPQGMSGNTIYF.

Here the CDR3 reads CAWSVGRQPFF. The CDR3 DNA reads TGTGCCTGGAGTGTCGGGAGACAGCCGTTCTTC. This chain joins TRBV30 and TRBJ2-1; a possible D gene is TRBD2 (6 bases). This CDR3 contains 11 residues. Germline CDR1 is GTSNPN and CDR2 is SVGIG (reference sequence). The germline V and J ends were trimmed by 0 bases and 15 bases, with 12 bases remaining between them.

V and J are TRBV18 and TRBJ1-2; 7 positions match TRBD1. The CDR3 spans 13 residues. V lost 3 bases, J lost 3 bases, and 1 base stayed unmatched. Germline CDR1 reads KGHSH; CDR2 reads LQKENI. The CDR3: CASSPQGDYGYTF. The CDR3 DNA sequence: TGTGCCAGCTCACCTCAGGGGGACTATGGCTACACCTTC.